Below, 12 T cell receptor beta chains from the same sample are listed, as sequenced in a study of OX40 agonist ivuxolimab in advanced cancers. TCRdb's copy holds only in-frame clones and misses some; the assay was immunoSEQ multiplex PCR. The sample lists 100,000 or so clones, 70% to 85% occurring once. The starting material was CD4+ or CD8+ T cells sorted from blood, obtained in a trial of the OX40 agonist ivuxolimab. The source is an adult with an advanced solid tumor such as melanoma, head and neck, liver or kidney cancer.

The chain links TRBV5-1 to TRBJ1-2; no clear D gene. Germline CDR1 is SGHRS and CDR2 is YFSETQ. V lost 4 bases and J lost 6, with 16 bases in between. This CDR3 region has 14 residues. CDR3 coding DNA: TGCGCCAGCAGCCCAACGACCGGGAGTAATGGCTACACCTTC. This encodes CASSPTTGSNGYTF.

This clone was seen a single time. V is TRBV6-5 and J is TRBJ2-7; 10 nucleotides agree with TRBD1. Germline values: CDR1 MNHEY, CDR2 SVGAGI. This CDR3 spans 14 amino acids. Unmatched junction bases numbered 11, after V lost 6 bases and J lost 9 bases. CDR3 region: CASRLRQGASGQYF. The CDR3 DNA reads TGTGCCAGCAGACTAAGACAGGGGGCGTCTGGGCAGTACTTC.

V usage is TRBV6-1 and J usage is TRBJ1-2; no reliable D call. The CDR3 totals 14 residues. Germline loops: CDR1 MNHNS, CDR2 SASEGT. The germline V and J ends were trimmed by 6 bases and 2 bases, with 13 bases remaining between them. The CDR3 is CASRPSTFNYGYTF. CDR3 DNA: TGTGCCAGCAGGCCCAGTACATTCAACTATGGCTACACCTTC.

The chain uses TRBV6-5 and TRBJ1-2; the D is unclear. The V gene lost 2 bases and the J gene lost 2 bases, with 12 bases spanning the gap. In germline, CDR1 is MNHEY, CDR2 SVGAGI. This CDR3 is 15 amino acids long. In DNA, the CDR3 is TGTGCCAGCAGTTACCTTCCCGGTGGAAACTATGGCTACACCTTC. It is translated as CASSYLPGGNYGYTF.

The CDR3 DNA follows: TGTGCCAGCAGCTTAGCGGGCACATCGGAGGCGCAGTACTTC. Translating gives CASSLAGTSEAQYF. V usage is TRBV7-9 and J usage is TRBJ2-7; tentative D call: TRBD2 (5 bases). The germline V and J ends were trimmed by 0 bases and 9 bases, with 15 bases remaining between them. Looked up from germline, CDR1 is SEHNR and CDR2 is FQNEAQ (reference sequence). CDR3 length equals 14 residues.

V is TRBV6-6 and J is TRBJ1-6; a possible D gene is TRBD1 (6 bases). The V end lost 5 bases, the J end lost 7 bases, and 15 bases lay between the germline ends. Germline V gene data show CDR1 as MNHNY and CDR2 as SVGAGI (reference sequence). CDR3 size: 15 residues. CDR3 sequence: CASSPLQGRNSPLHF. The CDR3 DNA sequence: TGTGCCAGCAGTCCACTCCAGGGGAGGAATTCACCCCTCCACTTT.

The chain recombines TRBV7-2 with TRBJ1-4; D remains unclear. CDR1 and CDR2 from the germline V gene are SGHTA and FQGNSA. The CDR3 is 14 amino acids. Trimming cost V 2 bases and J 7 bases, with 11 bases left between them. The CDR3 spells CASSLRAMSEKLFF. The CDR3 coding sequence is TGTGCCAGCAGCTTAAGGGCTATGAGTGAAAAACTGTTTTTT.

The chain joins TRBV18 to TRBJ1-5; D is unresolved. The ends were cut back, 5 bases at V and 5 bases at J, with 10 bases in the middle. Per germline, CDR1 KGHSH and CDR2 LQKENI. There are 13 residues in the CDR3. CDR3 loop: CASSAKADQPQHF. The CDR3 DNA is TGTGCCAGCTCAGCCAAGGCGGATCAGCCCCAGCATTTT. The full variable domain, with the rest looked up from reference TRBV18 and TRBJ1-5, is NAGVMQNPRHLVRRRGQEARLRCSPMKGHSHVYWYRQLPEEGLKFMVYLQKENIIDESGMPKERFSAEFPKEGPSILRIQQVVRGDSAAYFCASSAKADQPQHFGDGTRLSIL.

This CDR3 is CASSPKPGTGGFNEQFF. CDR3 DNA sequence: TGTGCCAGCTCACCAAAGCCGGGTACAGGGGGGTTCAATGAGCAGTTCTTC. The rearrangement joins TRBV18 to TRBJ2-1; 8 nucleotides line up with TRBD1. The CDR3 covers 17 residues. Germline V gene lookup returns CDR1 KGHSH and CDR2 LQKENI. V was pared by 2 bases and J by 6 bases, with 12 bases of the junction left unmatched.

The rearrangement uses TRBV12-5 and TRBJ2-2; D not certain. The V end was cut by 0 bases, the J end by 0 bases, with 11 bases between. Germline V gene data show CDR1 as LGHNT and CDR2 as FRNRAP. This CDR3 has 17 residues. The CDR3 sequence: CASGLVLGRTNTGELFF. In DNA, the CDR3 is TGTGCTAGTGGTTTGGTACTGGGCCGAACGAACACCGGGGAGCTGTTTTTT.

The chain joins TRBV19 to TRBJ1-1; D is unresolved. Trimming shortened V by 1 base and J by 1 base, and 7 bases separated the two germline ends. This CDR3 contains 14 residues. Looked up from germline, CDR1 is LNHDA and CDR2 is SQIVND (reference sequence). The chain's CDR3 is CASSIGQTNTEAFF. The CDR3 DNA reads TGTGCCAGTAGTATAGGGCAGACGAACACTGAAGCTTTCTTT.

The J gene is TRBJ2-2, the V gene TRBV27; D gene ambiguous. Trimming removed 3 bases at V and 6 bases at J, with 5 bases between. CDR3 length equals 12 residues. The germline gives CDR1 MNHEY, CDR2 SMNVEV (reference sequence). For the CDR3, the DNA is TGTGCCAGCAGTTTTTTAGCCGGGGAGCTGTTTTTT. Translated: CASSFLAGELFF.